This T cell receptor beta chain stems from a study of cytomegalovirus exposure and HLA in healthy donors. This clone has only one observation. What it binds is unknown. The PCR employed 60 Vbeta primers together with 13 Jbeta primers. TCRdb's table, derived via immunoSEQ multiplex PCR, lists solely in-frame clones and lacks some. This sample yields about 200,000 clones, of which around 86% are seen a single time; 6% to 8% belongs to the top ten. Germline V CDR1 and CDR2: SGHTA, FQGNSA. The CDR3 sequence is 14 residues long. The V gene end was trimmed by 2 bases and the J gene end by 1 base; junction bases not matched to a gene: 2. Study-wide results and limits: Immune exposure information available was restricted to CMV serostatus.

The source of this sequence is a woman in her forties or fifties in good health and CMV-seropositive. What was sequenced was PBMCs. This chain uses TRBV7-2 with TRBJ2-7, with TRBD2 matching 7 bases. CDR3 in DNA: TGTGCCAGCAGCTTATGGGGAGGGTCCTACGAGCAGTACTTC. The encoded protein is CASSLWGGSYEQYF.